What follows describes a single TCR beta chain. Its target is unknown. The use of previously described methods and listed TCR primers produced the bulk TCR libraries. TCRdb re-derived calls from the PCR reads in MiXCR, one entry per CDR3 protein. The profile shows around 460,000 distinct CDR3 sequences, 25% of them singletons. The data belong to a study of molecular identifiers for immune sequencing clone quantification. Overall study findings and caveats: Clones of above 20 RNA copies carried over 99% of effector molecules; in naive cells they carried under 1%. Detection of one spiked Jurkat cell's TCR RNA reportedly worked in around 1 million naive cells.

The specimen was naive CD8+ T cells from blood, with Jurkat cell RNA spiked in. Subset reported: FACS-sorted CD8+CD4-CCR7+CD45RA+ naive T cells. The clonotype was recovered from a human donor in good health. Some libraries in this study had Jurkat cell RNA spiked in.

For the CDR3, the DNA is TGTGCCAGCAGCCAAGATGGGACTAGCGGTTACGAGCAGTACTTC. This sequence encodes CASSQDGTSGYEQYF. The chain has TRBV4-2 and TRBJ2-7; 11 positions agree with TRBD2. This CDR3 region has 15 residues. The germline gives CDR1 LGHNA, CDR2 YNFKEQ. Trimming at V came to 0 bases and at J to 4 bases, leaving 2 bases not matched to a gene.